This entry is about one TCR beta chain. While CD8+ and CD4+ T cells were isolated negatively, TEMRA cells were enriched by FACS. The CDR3 consists of 12 residues. V lost 4 bases to trimming and J lost 8 bases, with 15 bases between them. The V gene's germline CDR1 is DFQATT and CDR2 SNEGSKA (reference sequence). The source of the sample is a study of CD8 T cells in Susac syndrome. cDNA came from around 0.54 to 1 ug RNA primed by random hexamers. TCRdb reanalysed the immunoSEQ multiplex PCR reads using MiXCR and keeps one entry per CDR3 protein. There are 140,000 to 150,000 distinct CDR3 sequences in the sample; 85% to 95% occur only once, and around 0.11% lies in the top ten.

This sequence originates from a human donor with multiple sclerosis. Sequencing input: CD4+ T cells from PBMCs. The V gene is TRBV20-1, the J gene TRBJ2-7; perhaps TRBD1 as D (6 bases). DNA for the CDR3: TGCAGTGCTAACGGCCCACAGGGAAAGCAGTACTTC. Protein product: CSANGPQGKQYF.